A selection of T cell receptor beta chains follows, all from one sample in a study of blood T cell repertoires in COVID-19. Here immunoSEQ multiplex PCR was the method, and the copy in TCRdb shows in-frame clones only, minus some. Here the sample spans 110,000 or so clones, approximately 79% being singletons. Input material: peripheral blood. Receptors originate from a man in his forties or fifties with acute or convalescent COVID-19. Each CDR3 is given with its conserved first and last residue. The D gene is left open where the match is weak. Rows may omit the clone size; those that give it use once, few, many or a size class.

>TRBJ1-5|TRBV6-5|-|-
TGTGCCAGCAGTTACTTCGGGGTCAATCAGCCCCAGCATTTT
CASSYFGVNQPQHF
>TRBJ1-2|TRBV5-5|-|TRBD1
TGTGCCAGCAGCCCGGGACAGTCTAACTATGGCTACACCTTC
CASSPGQSNYGYTF
>TRBJ2-5|TRBV20-1|once|-
TGCAGTGCTAGTCCTAGAATAGAGACCCAGTACTTC
CSASPRIETQYF
>TRBJ2-6|TRBV30|-|-
TGTGCCTGGAGTGGACAGGCGGTCTCTGGGGCCAACGTCCTGACTTTC
CAWSGQAVSGANVLTF
>TRBJ2-7|TRBV6-5|-|TRBD1
TGTGCCAGCAGTTACAATAAGGGGGCCCACGAGCAGTACTTC
CASSYNKGAHEQYF
>TRBJ1-4|TRBV4-1|-|-
TGCGCCAGCAGCCAAGTCTCCGCAACTAATGAAAAACTGTTTTTT
CASSQVSATNEKLFF
>TRBJ2-7|TRBV9|once|TRBD2
TGTGCCAGCAGCGTAGGCGGGGGAAGCTTCCACGAGCAGTACTTC
CASSVGGGSFHEQYF
>TRBJ1-1|TRBV7-9|-|-
TGTGCCAGCAGCTTAGGACACGACACTGAAGCTTTCTTT
CASSLGHDTEAFF
>TRBJ2-7|TRBV7-2|-|-
TGTGCCAGCAGCTTAAAGTGGGACACGGCCTACGAGCAGTACTTC
CASSLKWDTAYEQYF
>TRBJ2-5|TRBV24-1|-|TRBD1
TGTGCCACCAGTGATCCCGGGACAGGGAGGCAAGAGACCCAGTACTTC
CATSDPGTGRQETQYF
>TRBJ1-1|TRBV16|-|-
TGTGCCAGCAGCCGATCCGGGACATCGAACACTGAAGCTTTCTTT
CASSRSGTSNTEAFF
>TRBJ1-6|TRBV14|-|-
TGTGCCAGCAGCCAATCGAACAGGGCAGTCTCACCCCTCCACTTT
CASSQSNRAVSPLHF
>TRBJ2-1|TRBV12-3/TRBV12-4|-|-
TGTGCCAGCAGTTTGGCGGGGAATGAGCAGTTCTTC
CASSLAGNEQFF
>TRBJ2-7|TRBV5-1|-|TRBD1
TGCGCCAGCAGCTCACGACAGGGAATCTCCGAGCAGTACTTC
CASSSRQGISEQYF